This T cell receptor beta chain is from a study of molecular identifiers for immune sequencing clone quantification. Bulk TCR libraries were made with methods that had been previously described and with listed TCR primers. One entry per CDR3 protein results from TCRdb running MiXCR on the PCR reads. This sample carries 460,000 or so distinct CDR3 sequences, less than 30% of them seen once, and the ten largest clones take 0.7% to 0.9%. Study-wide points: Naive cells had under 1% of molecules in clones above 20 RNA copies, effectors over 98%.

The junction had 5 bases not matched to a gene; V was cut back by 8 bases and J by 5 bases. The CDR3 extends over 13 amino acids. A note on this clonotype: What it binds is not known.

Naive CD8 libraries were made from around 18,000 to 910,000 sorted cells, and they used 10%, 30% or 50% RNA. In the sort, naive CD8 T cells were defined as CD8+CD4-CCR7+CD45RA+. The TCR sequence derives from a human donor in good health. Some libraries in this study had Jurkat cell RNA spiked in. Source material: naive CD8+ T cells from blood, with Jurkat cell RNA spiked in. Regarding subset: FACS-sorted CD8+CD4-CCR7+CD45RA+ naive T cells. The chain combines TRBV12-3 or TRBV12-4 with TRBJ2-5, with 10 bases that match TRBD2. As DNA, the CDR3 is TGTGCCAGCGACCTAGCGGGAGCGGAGACCCAGTACTTC. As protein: CASDLAGAETQYF.